This T cell receptor beta chain was found in a study of glioma-infiltrating T cells after dendritic cell vaccination. Study in general: Monocyte-derived dendritic cells, cultured approximately 7 days with IL-4 and GM-CSF, were pulsed with autologous tumor lysate. Dendritic cell vaccine was injected intradermally three times, biweekly.

Amplification used 60 V beta primers and 13 J beta primers. Using immunoSEQ multiplex PCR, the repertoire was profiled, and TCRdb retains in-frame clones only, with some absent. The table shows tens of thousands of clones, with 85% to 90% occurring only once. Time point given: after dendritic cell vaccination, including at tumor progression/relapse. V was clipped by 6 bases and J by 4 bases, with 14 bases between them. The germline V gene has CDR1 SGDLS and CDR2 YYNGEE. The CDR3 is made up of 15 amino acids. Material: blood, obtained after dendritic cell vaccination. The clonotype was recovered from a human donor with glioblastoma. The V call is TRBV9, the J call TRBJ2-6; D gene unclear. CDR3: CASKVGSAGANVLTF. In DNA form, the CDR3 reads TGTGCCAGCAAAGTGGGCTCGGCGGGGGCCAACGTCCTGACTTTC. Full variable domain (rest looked up from reference TRBV9 and TRBJ2-6): DSGVTQTPKHLITATGQRVTLRCSPRSGDLSVYWYQQSLDQGLQFLIQYYNGEERAKGNILERFSAQQFPDLHSELNLSSLELGDSALYFCASKVGSAGANVLTFGAGSRLTVL.